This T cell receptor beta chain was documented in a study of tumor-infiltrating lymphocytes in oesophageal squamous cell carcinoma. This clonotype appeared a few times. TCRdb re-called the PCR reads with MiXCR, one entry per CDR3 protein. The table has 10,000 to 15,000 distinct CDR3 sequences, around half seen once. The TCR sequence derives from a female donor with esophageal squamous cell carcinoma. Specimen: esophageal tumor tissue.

CDR3 coding DNA: TGTGCCACACATCCCCCGGTTTGGAACACTGAAGCTTTCTTT. This gives the protein CATHPPVWNTEAFF. The rearrangement uses TRBV6-1 and TRBJ1-1, with D unclear. The CDR3 is made up of 14 amino acids. V was trimmed by 10 bases and J by 1 base, leaving 16 bases between them. Germline-derived CDR1 and CDR2 are MNHNS and SASEGT.